The T cell receptor (beta chain) described here comes from a study of TIL therapy for anti-PD-1-resistant metastatic lung cancer. Across the study: Tumors were harvested before any PD-1/PD-L1 blockade.

Germline values: CDR1 LGHDT, CDR2 YNNKEL (reference sequence). With 5 bases removed from V and 8 bases from J, the gap between germline ends came to 13 bases. The CDR3 has 12 amino acids. The time point was: pre-treatment sample, taken before nivolumab and TIL therapy. This was the immunoSEQ v3 assay. The repertoire was sequenced with immunoSEQ multiplex PCR; TCRdb's copy has only in-frame clones and lacks some. The sample yields roughly 54,000 clones, roughly 87% seen once. The rearrangement joins TRBV3-1 (or the pseudogene TRBV3-2) to TRBJ2-7; tentatively, D is TRBD1 (5 bases). This clonotype was sampled from a person aged 25 to 85 with non-small cell lung cancer. The sequencing used blood, collected at baseline. In nucleotides, the CDR3 is TGTGCCAGCAGCGAACAGGAGTCCCAGCAGTACTTC. This sequence encodes CASSEQESQQYF.